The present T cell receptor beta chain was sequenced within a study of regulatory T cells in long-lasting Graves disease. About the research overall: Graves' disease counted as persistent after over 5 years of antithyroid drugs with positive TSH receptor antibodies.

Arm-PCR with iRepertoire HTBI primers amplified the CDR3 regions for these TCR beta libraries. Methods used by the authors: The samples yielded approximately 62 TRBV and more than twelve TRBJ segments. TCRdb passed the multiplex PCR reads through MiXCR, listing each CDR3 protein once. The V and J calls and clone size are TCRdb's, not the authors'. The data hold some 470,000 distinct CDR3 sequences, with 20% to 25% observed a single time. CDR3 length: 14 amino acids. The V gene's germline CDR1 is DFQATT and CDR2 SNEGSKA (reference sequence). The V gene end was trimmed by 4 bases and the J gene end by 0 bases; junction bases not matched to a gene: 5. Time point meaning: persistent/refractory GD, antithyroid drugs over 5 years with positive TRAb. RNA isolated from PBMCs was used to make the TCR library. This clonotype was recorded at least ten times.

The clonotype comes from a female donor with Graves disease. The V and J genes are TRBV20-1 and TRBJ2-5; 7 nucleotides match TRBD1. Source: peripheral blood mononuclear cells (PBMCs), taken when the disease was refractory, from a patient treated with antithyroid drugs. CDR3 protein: CSAKQQGHQETQYF. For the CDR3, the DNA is TGCAGTGCTAAGCAACAGGGGCACCAAGAGACCCAGTACTTC.